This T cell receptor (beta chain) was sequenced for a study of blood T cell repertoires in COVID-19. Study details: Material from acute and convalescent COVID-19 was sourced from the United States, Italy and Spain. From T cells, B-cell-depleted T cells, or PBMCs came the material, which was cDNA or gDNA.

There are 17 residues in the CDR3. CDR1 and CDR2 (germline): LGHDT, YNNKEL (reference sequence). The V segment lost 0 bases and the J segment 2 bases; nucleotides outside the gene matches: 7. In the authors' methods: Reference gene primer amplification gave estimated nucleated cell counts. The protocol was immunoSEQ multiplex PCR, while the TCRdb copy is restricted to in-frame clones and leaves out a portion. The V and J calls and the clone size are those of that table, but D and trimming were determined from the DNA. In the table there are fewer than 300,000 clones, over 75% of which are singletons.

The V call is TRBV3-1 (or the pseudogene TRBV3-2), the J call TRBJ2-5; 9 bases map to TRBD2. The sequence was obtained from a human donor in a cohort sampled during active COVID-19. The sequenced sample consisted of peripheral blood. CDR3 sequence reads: CASSQEAGLARQETQYF. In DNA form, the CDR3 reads TGTGCCAGCAGCCAAGAAGCAGGACTAGCGAGGCAAGAGACCCAGTACTTC.